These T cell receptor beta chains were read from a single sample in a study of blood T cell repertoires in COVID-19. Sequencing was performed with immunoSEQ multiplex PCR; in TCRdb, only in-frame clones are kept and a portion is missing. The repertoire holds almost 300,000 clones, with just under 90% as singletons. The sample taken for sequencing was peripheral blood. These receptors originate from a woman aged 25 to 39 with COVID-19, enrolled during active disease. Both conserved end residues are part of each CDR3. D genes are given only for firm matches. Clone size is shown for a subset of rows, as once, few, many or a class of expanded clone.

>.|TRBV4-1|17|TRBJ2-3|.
CASSQEWTTSSTDTQYF
TGCGCCAGCAGCCAAGAATGGACTACATCTAGCACAGATACGCAGTATTTT
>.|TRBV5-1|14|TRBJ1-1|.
CASSLAIGSREAFF
TGCGCCAGCAGCTTGGCCATCGGTTCCCGTGAAGCTTTCTTT
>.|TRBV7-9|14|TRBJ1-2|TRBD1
CASSSGTGFHGYTF
TGTGCCAGCAGCTCCGGGACAGGATTCCATGGCTACACCTTC
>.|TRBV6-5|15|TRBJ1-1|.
CASSYFHASGTEAFF
TGTGCCAGCAGTTACTTTCACGCTAGCGGGACTGAAGCTTTCTTT
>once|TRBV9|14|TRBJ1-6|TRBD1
CASSVRQGDSPLHF
TGTGCCAGCAGCGTAAGACAGGGGGATTCACCCCTCCACTTT
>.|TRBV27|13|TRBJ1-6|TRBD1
CASSYRGDSPLHF
TGTGCCAGCAGTTACAGGGGTGATTCACCCCTCCACTTT
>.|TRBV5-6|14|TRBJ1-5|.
CASSLGASNQPQHF
TGTGCCAGCAGCTTGGGAGCCAGCAATCAGCCCCAGCATTTT
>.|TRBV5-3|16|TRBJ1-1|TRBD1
CARTLGHGQGGTEAFF
TGTGCCAGGACGTTGGGACATGGACAGGGAGGCACTGAAGCTTTCTTT
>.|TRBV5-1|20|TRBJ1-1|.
CASSLQSTGRGGTFGTEAFF
TGCGCCAGCAGCTTACAATCTACCGGGAGGGGAGGAACATTCGGCACTGAAGCTTTCTTT
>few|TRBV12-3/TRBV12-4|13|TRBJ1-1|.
CASRLDRNTEAFF
TGTGCCAGCAGACTCGACAGGAACACTGAAGCTTTCTTT
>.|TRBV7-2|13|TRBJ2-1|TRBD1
CASSLQGADEQFF
TGTGCCAGCAGCTTACAGGGGGCGGATGAGCAGTTCTTC
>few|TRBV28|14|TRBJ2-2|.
CASSLLFRTGELFF
TGTGCCAGCAGTTTACTTTTTCGGACCGGGGAGCTGTTTTTT
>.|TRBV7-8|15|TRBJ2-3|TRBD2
CASSTSLAGRDTQYF
TGTGCCAGCAGCACAAGCCTAGCGGGGCGGGATACGCAGTATTTT
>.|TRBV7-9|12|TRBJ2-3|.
CASSPSTDTQYF
TGTGCCAGCAGCCCTAGCACAGATACGCAGTATTTT
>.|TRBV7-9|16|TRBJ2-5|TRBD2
CASSSRLAGKQETQYF
TGTGCCAGCAGCTCGCGACTAGCTGGGAAGCAAGAGACCCAGTACTTC
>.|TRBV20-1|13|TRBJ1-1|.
CSASFNRPVGAFF
TGCAGTGCTAGTTTTAACAGGCCGGTGGGAGCTTTCTTT
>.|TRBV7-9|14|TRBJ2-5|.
CASSHRAFKETQYF
TGTGCCAGCAGCCACAGGGCCTTCAAAGAGACCCAGTACTTC
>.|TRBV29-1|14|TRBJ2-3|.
CSVETGMATDTQYF
TGCAGCGTTGAAACAGGGATGGCCACAGATACGCAGTATTTT
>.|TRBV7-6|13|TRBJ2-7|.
CASSPGHHYEQYF
TGTGCCAGCAGCCCTGGGCACCACTACGAGCAGTACTTC
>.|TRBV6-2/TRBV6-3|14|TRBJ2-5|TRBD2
CASSLSGTWETQYF
TGTGCCAGCAGCCTTAGCGGGACTTGGGAGACCCAGTACTTC
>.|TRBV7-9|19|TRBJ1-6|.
CASSLDGQPFSTYNSPLHF
TGTGCCAGCAGCTTAGACGGACAGCCCTTCTCGACCTATAATTCACCCCTCCACTTT
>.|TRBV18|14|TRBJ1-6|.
CASSVDRSNSPLHF
TGTGCCAGCTCAGTTGACAGAAGCAATTCACCCCTCCACTTT
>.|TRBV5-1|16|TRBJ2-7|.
CASSPRQEATTYEQYF
TGCGCCAGCAGCCCCAGACAGGAAGCGACTACCTACGAGCAGTACTTC
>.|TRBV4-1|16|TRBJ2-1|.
CASSQMVRASGNEQFF
TGCGCCAGCAGCCAGATGGTCCGAGCTTCTGGCAATGAGCAGTTCTTC
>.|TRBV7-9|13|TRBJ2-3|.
CASSPDTSDTQYF
TGTGCCAGCAGCCCCGACACATCAGATACGCAGTATTTT
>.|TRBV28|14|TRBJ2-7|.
CASRADSVGNEQYF
TGTGCCAGCAGAGCTGACTCCGTAGGCAACGAGCAGTACTTC
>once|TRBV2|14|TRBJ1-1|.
CASTPWGSNTEAFF
TGTGCCAGCACTCCATGGGGCTCGAACACTGAAGCTTTCTTT
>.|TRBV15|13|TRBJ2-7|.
CATSAGFSYEQYF
TGTGCCACCAGCGCGGGGTTCTCCTACGAGCAGTACTTC
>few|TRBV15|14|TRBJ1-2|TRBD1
CATSTRRTGNGYTF
TGTGCCACCAGCACCCGTCGGACAGGGAATGGCTACACCTTC
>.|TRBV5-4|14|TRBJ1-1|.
CASSLEQLNTEAFF
TGTGCCAGCAGCTTGGAACAGCTGAACACTGAAGCTTTCTTT
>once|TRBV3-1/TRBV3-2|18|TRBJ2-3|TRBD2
CASSHRITSGGAWDTQYF
TGTGCCAGCAGCCACCGAATCACTAGCGGGGGGGCTTGGGATACGCAGTATTTT
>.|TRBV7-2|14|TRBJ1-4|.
CASSLATANEKLFF
TGTGCCAGCAGCTTAGCAACGGCTAATGAAAAACTGTTTTTT
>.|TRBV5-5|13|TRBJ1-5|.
CASSFQGAQPQHF
TGTGCCAGCAGCTTTCAAGGGGCTCAGCCCCAGCATTTT
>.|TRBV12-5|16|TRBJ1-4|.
CASGLGGLATNEKLFF
TGTGCTAGTGGCCTCGGGGGTCTTGCAACTAATGAAAAACTGTTTTTT
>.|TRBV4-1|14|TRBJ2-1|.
CASSQAGAYNEQFF
TGCGCCAGCAGCCAAGCGGGGGCCTACAATGAGCAGTTCTTC
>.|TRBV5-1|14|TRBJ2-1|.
CASSSQGQGNEQFF
TGCGCCAGCAGCTCCCAGGGGCAGGGCAATGAGCAGTTCTTC
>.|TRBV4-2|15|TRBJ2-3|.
CASSQAQVGGDTQYF
TGTGCCAGCAGCCAAGCTCAGGTTGGTGGAGATACGCAGTATTTT
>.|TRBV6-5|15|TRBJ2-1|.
CASDLTGSSYNEQFF
TGTGCCAGCGACCTCACGGGTAGCTCCTACAATGAGCAGTTCTTC
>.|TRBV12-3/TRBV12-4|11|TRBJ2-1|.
CASSSRGEQFF
TGTGCCAGCAGCTCAAGGGGTGAGCAGTTCTTC
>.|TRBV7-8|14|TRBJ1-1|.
CASSRGNRMTEAFF
TGTGCCAGCAGCCGTGGCAACAGGATGACGGAAGCTTTCTTT
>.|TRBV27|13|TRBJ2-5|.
CASSPPEVGTQYF
TGTGCCAGCAGTCCCCCGGAGGTCGGGACCCAGTACTTC
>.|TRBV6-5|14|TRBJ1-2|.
CASSSLRGNYGYTF
TGTGCCAGCAGTTCACTCCGGGGGAACTATGGCTACACCTTC
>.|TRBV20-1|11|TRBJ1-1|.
CSAPDRVETFF
TGCAGTGCGCCCGACAGAGTGGAAACTTTCTTT